These T cell receptor beta chains were read from a single sample in a study of OX40 agonist ivuxolimab in advanced cancers. This table comes from immunoSEQ multiplex PCR, and its TCRdb copy is limited to in-frame clones, with some not included. The sample shows about 34,000 clones, roughly 80% of them seen only once. The sequencing used CD4+ or CD8+ T cells sorted from blood, collected in a trial of the OX40 agonist ivuxolimab. The receptors derive from an adult with an advanced solid tumor such as melanoma, head and neck, liver or kidney cancer. CDR3s include the opening cysteine and the closing phenylalanine or tryptophan. For some rows the clone size is stated as once, few or many, or as a class when expanded; others skip it.

TRBV7-2	TRBJ2-7	NA	CASSSSGGLPYEQYF
TRBV14	TRBJ1-2	NA	CASSQGTGHGYTF
TRBV7-2	TRBJ2-1	NA	CASSSDGGSEQFF
TRBV18	TRBJ1-2	NA	CASSPLKSESLYSDGYTF
TRBV7-2	TRBJ1-1	NA	CASSLQGRANTEAFF
TRBV7-2	TRBJ1-1	NA	CASSLGQVGNTEAFF
TRBV2	TRBJ1-1	NA	CASSKEQGANTEAFF
TRBV27	TRBJ1-1	NA	CASSLGRRNTEAFF
TRBV5-4	TRBJ2-7	NA	CASSQERDGIYEQYF
TRBV7-9	TRBJ1-2	NA	CASSLQGANYGYTF
TRBV6-5	TRBJ2-1	NA	CASSVYESDEQFF
TRBV5-1	TRBJ1-1	NA	CASSWADRGPNTEAFF
TRBV27	TRBJ2-2	NA	CASSLVQGDFTGELFF
TRBV30	TRBJ1-4	NA	CAWSVGGTTTNEKLFF
TRBV5-6	TRBJ1-2	NA	CASSLGGYGYTF
TRBV29-1	TRBJ2-7	NA	CSVAGTSGSTAQYF
TRBV4-3	TRBJ2-1	NA	CASSQETDYYNEQFF
TRBV4-3	TRBJ1-2	NA	CASSQDLTGPGGYTF
TRBV7-3	TRBJ2-3	few	CASSLKDGAPQYF
TRBV9	TRBJ2-1	once	CASSATGVVYNEQFF
TRBV4-1	TRBJ1-1	NA	CASSQVNTEAFF
TRBV30	TRBJ2-7	NA	CAWGGTPYQQYF
TRBV6-1	TRBJ2-7	NA	CASTLGQTYEQYF
TRBV14	TRBJ1-6	NA	CASSLEGDSGYSPLHF
TRBV6-5	TRBJ2-1	NA	CAVGSSHEQFF
TRBV28	TRBJ1-2	NA	CASSPWGRAYGYTF
TRBV7-2	NA	NA	CASSLGRLPYEQYF
TRBV27	TRBJ2-1	once	CASRSPGLATFGEQFF
TRBV4-3	TRBJ1-2	NA	CASSQDQSYFLGNGYTF
TRBV23-1	TRBJ1-5	few	CASSHNDRDREFNQPQHF
TRBV7-2	TRBJ2-7	once	CASSSSSGGKYEQYF
TRBV6-6	TRBJ2-7	NA	CASSYYGGTNEQYF
TRBV6-5	TRBJ2-1	NA	CASIGLASRTEQFF
TRBV28	TRBJ1-3	NA	CASSLGQSSGNTIYF
TRBV10-3	TRBJ1-1	once	CAIRGAQNTEAFF
TRBV5-8	TRBJ1-5	NA	CASSLSLDRQYDSNQPQHF
TRBV7-2	TRBJ2-5	NA	CASSPGTGIQTQYF
TRBV30	TRBJ1-3	NA	CAWSGGAGNTIYF
TRBV7-2	TRBJ1-1	NA	CASSLEGATEAFF
TRBV7-8	TRBJ1-3	NA	CASSPGQGASGNTIYF
TRBV28	TRBJ2-5	few	CASSLWGLTEKKTQYF
TRBV27	TRBJ1-6	NA	CASSSRTGALNSPLHF
TRBV5-1	TRBJ1-2	NA	CASSSTTGIGAYGYTF
TRBV30	TRBJ1-3	NA	CAWSVSMWTSGNTIYF
TRBV30	TRBJ1-4	NA	CAWNPGTATNEKLLF
TRBV11-1	TRBJ2-1	NA	CASSLAHRFSYNEQFF
TRBV19	TRBJ2-7	NA	CASSIGPGQQYF
TRBV10-1	TRBJ2-3	NA	CASSDGTSLDTQYF